This is a list of T cell receptor beta chains from one sample in a study of cytomegalovirus exposure and HLA in healthy donors. Clones were sequenced by immunoSEQ multiplex PCR, and TCRdb holds only the in-frame ones, with some missing. The sample has roughly 60,000 clones, around 92% seen once. Sequencing was performed on PBMCs. These receptors all stem from a young woman in good health and CMV-seronegative. The CDR3 runs from the conserved cysteine through the conserved F or W. The D gene is left open where the match is weak. Rows may omit the clone size; those that give it use once, few, many or a size class.

NA,TRBV4-3,TRBJ2-3,NA,CASSLVTGTHTDTQYF,TGCGCCAGCAGCCTTGTAACAGGGACCCACACAGATACGCAGTATTTT
NA,TRBV28,TRBJ1-1,NA,CASSSGLPGPEAFF,TGTGCCAGCAGTTCGGGACTCCCCGGCCCTGAAGCTTTCTTT
once,TRBV28,TRBJ2-4,NA,CASSPGSMAKNIQYF,TGTGCCAGCAGCCCCGGGAGTATGGCCAAAAACATTCAGTACTTC
NA,TRBV19,TRBJ2-1,TRBD2,CASSIGRESHNEQFF,TGTGCCAGTAGTATCGGGCGGGAGAGCCACAATGAGCAGTTCTTC
NA,TRBV7-2,TRBJ2-5,NA,CASSLERAGPQYF,TGTGCCAGCAGCTTAGAAAGGGCAGGGCCCCAGTACTTC
NA,TRBV5-6,TRBJ2-3,NA,CASSLSLSGATDTQYF,TGTGCCAGCAGCTTGTCCCTTTCCGGTGCCACAGATACGCAGTATTTT
once,TRBV11-3,TRBJ1-2,NA,CASSFRQDLNYGYTF,TGTGCCAGCAGCTTCCGACAGGATTTAAACTATGGCTACACCTTC
NA,TRBV28,TRBJ2-7,TRBD1,CASSPLDRGGYLRYEQYF,TGTGCCAGCAGTCCCCTGGACAGGGGAGGCTATTTGAGATACGAGCAGTACTTC
NA,TRBV7-3,TRBJ2-7,NA,CASSPFPGAIYEQYF,TGTGCCAGCAGCCCGTTTCCTGGGGCAATCTACGAGCAGTACTTC
NA,TRBV4-2,TRBJ2-5,NA,CASSQPGETQYF,TGTGCCAGCAGCCAACCGGGGGAGACCCAGTACTTC
NA,TRBV25-1,TRBJ2-2,NA,CASREDTGELFF,TGTGCCAGCAGGGAGGACACCGGGGAGCTGTTTTTT
NA,TRBV11-3,TRBJ2-1,TRBD1,CASSLGGGRAPYNEQFF,TGTGCCAGCAGCCTAGGGGGCGGCCGCGCTCCCTACAATGAGCAGTTCTTC
NA,TRBV5-1,TRBJ1-5,TRBD1,CASSSGGQGQPQHF,TGCGCCAGCAGCTCCGGTGGACAGGGTCAGCCCCAGCATTTT
NA,TRBV18,TRBJ2-4,NA,CASSEGGTKNIQYF,TGTGCCAGCTCGGAAGGAGGAACCAAAAACATTCAGTACTTC
NA,TRBV5-1,TRBJ1-2,TRBD1,CASSLEGAWGYTF,TGCGCCAGCAGCTTGGAGGGGGCGTGGGGCTACACCTTC
NA,TRBV6-5,TRBJ1-5,NA,CASSHGEGDHQPQHF,TGTGCCAGCAGCCACGGAGAGGGGGATCATCAGCCCCAGCATTTT
NA,TRBV2,TRBJ1-1,NA,CASTATDWSTEAFF,TGTGCCAGCACCGCGACGGATTGGAGCACTGAAGCTTTCTTT
NA,TRBV11-3,TRBJ2-1,TRBD1,CASSPPLGQGVNEQFF,TGTGCCAGCAGCCCCCCTCTCGGACAGGGGGTGAATGAGCAGTTCTTC
once,TRBV7-2,TRBJ1-2,TRBD1,CASSRQGKDYTF,TGTGCCAGCAGCCGACAGGGGAAGGACTACACCTTC
NA,TRBV6-1,TRBJ2-3,NA,CASVTAESDTQYF,TGTGCCAGCGTCACAGCGGAATCAGATACGCAGTATTTT
NA,TRBV5-1,TRBJ2-7,TRBD1,CASSHDGQGDHEQYF,TGCGCCAGCAGCCACGATGGCCAGGGGGATCACGAGCAGTACTTC
NA,TRBV7-6,TRBJ2-2,TRBD1,CASSLWTGGTGELFF,TGTGCCAGCAGCTTATGGACAGGCGGGACCGGGGAGCTGTTTTTT
NA,TRBV5-1,TRBJ2-5,TRBD1,CASSRTGGLGETQYF,TGCGCCAGCAGTCGGACAGGGGGCCTCGGAGAGACCCAGTACTTC
NA,TRBV6-6,TRBJ2-7,NA,CASSSEGYEQYF,TGTGCCAGCAGTTCCGAGGGCTACGAGCAGTACTTC
NA,TRBV18,TRBJ2-7,TRBD1,CASSHRQGVNEQYF,TGTGCCAGCTCACACAGACAGGGTGTAAACGAGCAGTACTTC
NA,TRBV29-1,TRBJ1-1,NA,CSVIRQNTEAFF,TGCAGCGTTATTCGACAGAACACTGAAGCTTTCTTT
few,TRBV28,TRBJ1-6,NA,CASREGFGSPLHF,TGTGCCAGCAGGGAGGGGTTTGGTTCACCCCTCCACTTT
NA,TRBV7-2,TRBJ1-1,TRBD1,CASSSDRLQAFF,TGTGCCAGCAGCTCGGACAGGTTGCAAGCTTTCTTT
NA,TRBV7-3,TRBJ2-2,TRBD2,CASSPLAGGDTGELFF,TGTGCCAGCAGCCCTTTAGCGGGAGGGGACACCGGGGAGCTGTTTTTT
NA,TRBV5-1,TRBJ1-1,NA,CASSPSVRGNTEAFF,TGCGCCAGCAGCCCCTCAGTTCGGGGGAACACTGAAGCTTTCTTT
NA,TRBV5-6,TRBJ2-7,NA,CASSSPHSEYPSYEQYF,TGTGCCAGCAGCTCACCGCACAGTGAGTACCCTTCCTACGAGCAGTACTTC
NA,TRBV28,TRBJ2-7,TRBD1,CASSLSGTGISYEQYF,TGTGCCAGCAGTCTCTCCGGGACAGGGATTTCGTACGAGCAGTACTTC
NA,TRBV2,TRBJ2-7,NA,CASSEIQDSSYEQYF,TGTGCCAGCAGTGAAATCCAAGACAGCTCCTACGAGCAGTACTTC